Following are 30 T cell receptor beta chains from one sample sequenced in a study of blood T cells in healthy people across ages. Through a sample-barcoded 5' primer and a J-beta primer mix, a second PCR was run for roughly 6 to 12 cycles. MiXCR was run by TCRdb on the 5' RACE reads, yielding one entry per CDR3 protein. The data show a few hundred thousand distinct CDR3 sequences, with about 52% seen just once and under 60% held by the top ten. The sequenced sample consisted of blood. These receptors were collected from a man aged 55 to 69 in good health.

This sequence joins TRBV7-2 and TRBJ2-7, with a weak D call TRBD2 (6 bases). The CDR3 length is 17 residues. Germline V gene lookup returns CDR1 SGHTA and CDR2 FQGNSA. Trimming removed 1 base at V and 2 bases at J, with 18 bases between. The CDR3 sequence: CASSLGGTGGEAYEQYF. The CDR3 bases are TGTGCCAGCAGCTTAGGGGGGACTGGCGGGGAAGCCTACGAGCAGTACTTC.

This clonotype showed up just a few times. The CDR3 region is CSARGGRAGVTQYF. The CDR3 coding sequence is TGCAGTGCTAGAGGGGGACGGGCCGGGGTTACGCAGTATTTT. The chain couples TRBV20-1 to TRBJ2-3; D tentatively fits TRBD1 or TRBD2 (5 bases each). The CDR3 is made up of 14 amino acids. Germline V gives CDR1 DFQATT, CDR2 SNEGSKA (reference sequence). V lost 1 base to trimming and J lost 8 bases, with 16 bases between them.

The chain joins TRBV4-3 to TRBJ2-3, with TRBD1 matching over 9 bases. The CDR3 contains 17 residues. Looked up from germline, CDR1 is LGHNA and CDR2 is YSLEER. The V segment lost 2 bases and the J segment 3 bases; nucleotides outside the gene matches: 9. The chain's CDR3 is CASSQRTGTGRTDTQYF. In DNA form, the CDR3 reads TGCGCCAGCAGCCAACGTACCGGGACAGGGAGGACAGATACGCAGTATTTT.

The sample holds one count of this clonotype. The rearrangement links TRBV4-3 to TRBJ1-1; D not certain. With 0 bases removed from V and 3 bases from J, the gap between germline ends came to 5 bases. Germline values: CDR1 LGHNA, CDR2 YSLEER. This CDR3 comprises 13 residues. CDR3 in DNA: TGCGCCAGCAGCCAAGATTCGGACACTGAAGCTTTCTTT. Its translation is CASSQDSDTEAFF.

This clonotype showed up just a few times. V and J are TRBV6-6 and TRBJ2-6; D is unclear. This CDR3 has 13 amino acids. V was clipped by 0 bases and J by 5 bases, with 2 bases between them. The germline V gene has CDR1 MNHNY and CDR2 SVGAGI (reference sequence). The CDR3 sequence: CASSYSRANVLTF. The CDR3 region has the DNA TGTGCCAGCAGTTACTCAAGGGCCAACGTCCTGACTTTC.

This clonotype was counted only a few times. The CDR3 DNA follows: TGTGCCAGCAGGATGGACAGTGCAACTAATGAAAAACTGTTTTTT. Its protein is CASRMDSATNEKLFF. The gene calls are TRBV2 and TRBJ1-4, with TRBD1 as a possible D gene (6 bases). The CDR3 is 15 amino acids. V dropped 6 bases and J dropped 0 bases, with 11 bases sitting between them. Germline values: CDR1 SNHLY, CDR2 FYNNEI.

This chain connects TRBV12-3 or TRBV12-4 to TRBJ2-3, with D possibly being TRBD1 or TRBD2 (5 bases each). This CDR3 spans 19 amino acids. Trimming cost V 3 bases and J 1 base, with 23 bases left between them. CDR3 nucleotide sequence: TGTGCCAGCAGTTTTAGGGTTAGGCGGCTCCGAGGGGGCACAGATACGCAGTATTTT. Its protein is CASSFRVRRLRGGTDTQYF.

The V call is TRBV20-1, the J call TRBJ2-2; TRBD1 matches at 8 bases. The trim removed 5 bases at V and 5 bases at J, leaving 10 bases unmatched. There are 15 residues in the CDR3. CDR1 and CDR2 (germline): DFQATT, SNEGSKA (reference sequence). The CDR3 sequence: CSAQQGGQETGELFF. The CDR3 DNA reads TGCAGTGCTCAACAGGGGGGCCAGGAAACCGGGGAGCTGTTTTTT.

CDR3 bases: TGTGCCAGCAGTGGCCGGAGTGTGGGTCGCGCTGAAGCTTTCTTT. Its translation is CASSGRSVGRAEAFF. The chain carries TRBV6-1 and TRBJ1-1; D gene ambiguous. From germline, CDR1 is MNHNS and CDR2 SASEGT. V gave up 4 bases and J gave up 6 bases, with 18 bases separating them. The CDR3 has 15 residues.

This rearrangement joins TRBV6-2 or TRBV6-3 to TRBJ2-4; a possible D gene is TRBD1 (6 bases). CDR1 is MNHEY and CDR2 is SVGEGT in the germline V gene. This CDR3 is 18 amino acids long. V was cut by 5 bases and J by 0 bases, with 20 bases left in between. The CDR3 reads CASSMKKQGHLAKNIQYF. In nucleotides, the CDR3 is TGTGCCAGCAGTATGAAAAAACAGGGCCACTTAGCCAAAAACATTCAGTACTTC.

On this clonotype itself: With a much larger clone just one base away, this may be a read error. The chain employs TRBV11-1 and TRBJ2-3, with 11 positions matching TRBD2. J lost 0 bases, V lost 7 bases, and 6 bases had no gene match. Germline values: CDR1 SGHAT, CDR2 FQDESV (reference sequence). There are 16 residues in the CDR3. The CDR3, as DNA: TGTGCCAGCAACCCGCGGACTAGCGGGAGCACAGATACGCAGTATTTT. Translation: CASNPRTSGSTDTQYF.

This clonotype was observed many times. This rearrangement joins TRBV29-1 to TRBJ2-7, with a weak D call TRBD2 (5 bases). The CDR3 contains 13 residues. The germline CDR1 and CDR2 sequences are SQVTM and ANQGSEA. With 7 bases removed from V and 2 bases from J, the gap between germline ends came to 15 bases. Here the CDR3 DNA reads TGCAGCGCCCAGGACTCCCTTGCCTACGAGCAGTACTTC. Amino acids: CSAQDSLAYEQYF.

CDR3 amino acids: CASSFWDGHNSPLHF. In DNA form, the CDR3 reads TGTGCCAGCAGCTTCTGGGACGGCCATAATTCACCCCTCCACTTT. The rearrangement links TRBV7-2 to TRBJ1-6, with D possibly matching TRBD1 (5 bases). Trimming took off 3 bases at V and 5 bases at J, with 11 bases between the two ends. Germline lookup yields CDR1 SGHTA and CDR2 FQGNSA. This CDR3 comprises 15 residues.

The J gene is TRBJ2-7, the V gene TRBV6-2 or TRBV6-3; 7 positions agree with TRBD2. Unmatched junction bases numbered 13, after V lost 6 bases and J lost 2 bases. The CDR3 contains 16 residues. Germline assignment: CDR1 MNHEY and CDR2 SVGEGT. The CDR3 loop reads CASSGRQGELTYEQYF. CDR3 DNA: TGTGCCAGCAGCGGGAGGCAGGGCGAGCTCACCTACGAGCAGTACTTC.

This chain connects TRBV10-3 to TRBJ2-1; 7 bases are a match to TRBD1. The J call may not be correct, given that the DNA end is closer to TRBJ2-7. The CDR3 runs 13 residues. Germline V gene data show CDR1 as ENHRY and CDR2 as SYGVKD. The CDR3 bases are TGTGCCACCAGGGACAGAGCCTACAATGAGCAGTACTTC. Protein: CATRDRAYNEQYF.

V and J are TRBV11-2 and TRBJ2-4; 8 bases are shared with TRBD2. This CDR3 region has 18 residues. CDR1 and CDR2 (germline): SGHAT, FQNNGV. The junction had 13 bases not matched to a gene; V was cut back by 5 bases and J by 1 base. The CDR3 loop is CASSKTSAPGRAKNIQYF. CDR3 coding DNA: TGTGCCAGCAGCAAGACTAGCGCCCCAGGTCGGGCCAAAAACATTCAGTACTTC.

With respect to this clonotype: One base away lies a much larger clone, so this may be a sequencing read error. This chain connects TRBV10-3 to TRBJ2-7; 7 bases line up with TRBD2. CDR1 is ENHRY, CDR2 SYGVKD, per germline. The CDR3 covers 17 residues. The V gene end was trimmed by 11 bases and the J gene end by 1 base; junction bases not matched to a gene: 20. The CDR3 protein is CAASGGLRTPASYEQYF. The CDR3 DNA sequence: TGTGCCGCCTCGGGGGGTTTAAGGACTCCCGCGTCCTACGAGCAGTACTTC.

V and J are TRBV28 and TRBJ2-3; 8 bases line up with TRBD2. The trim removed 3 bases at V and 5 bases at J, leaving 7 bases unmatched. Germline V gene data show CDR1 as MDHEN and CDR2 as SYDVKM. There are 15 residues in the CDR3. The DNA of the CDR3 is TGTGCCAGCAGTTTTAGCGGGAAGGGAATAGATACGCAGTATTTT. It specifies CASSFSGKGIDTQYF.

The CDR3 nucleotides are TGTGCCATCAGGCGATCCCAAGAGACCCAGTACTTC. The encoded protein is CAIRRSQETQYF. The J gene is TRBJ2-5, the V gene TRBV10-3; D is unresolved. Germline CDR1 and CDR2: ENHRY and SYGVKD. This CDR3 is 12 amino acids long. V lost 6 bases, J lost 1 base, and 6 bases lay in between.

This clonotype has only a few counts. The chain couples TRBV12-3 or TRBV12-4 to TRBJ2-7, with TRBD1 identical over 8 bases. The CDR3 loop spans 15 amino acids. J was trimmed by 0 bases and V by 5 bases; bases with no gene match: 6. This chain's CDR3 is CASSVDRVSSYEQYF. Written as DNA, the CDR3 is TGTGCCAGCAGTGTGGACAGGGTCAGCTCCTACGAGCAGTACTTC.

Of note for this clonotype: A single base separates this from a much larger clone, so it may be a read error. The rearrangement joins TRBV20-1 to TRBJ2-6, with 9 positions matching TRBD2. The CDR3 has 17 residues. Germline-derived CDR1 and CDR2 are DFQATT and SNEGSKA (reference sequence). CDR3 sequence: CSAIAGAHLSGANALTF. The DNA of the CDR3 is TGCAGTGCTATAGCGGGAGCCCACCTCTCTGGGGCCAACGCCCTGACTTTC.

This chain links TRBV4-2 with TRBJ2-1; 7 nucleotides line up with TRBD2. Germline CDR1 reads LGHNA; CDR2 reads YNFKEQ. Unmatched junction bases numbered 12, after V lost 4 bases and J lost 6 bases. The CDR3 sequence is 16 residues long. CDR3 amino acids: CASSREAGSTGNEQFF. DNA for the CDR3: TGTGCCAGCAGCCGAGAAGCGGGAAGTACGGGCAATGAGCAGTTCTTC.

Here the CDR3 DNA reads TGTGCCAGCTCCACGGCAAGTCGCAGCACAGATACGCAGTATTTT. It codes for CASSTASRSTDTQYF. The V and J genes are TRBV18 and TRBJ2-3; D unclear. This CDR3 comprises 15 residues. CDR1 KGHSH and CDR2 LQKENI come from the germline V gene. Trimming cost V 6 bases and J 0 bases, with 13 bases left between them.

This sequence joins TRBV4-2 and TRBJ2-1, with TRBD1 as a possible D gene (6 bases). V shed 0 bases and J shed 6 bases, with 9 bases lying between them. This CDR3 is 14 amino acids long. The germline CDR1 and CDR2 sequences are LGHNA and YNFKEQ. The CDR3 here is CASSQDRGSNEQFF. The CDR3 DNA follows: TGTGCCAGCAGCCAAGACAGGGGATCCAATGAGCAGTTCTTC.

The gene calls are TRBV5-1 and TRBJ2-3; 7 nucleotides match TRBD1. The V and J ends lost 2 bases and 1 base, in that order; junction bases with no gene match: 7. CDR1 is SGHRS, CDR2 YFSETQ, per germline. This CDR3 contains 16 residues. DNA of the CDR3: TGCGCCAGCAGCTTCGGACAGGCCGAACGCACAGATACGCAGTATTTT. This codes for CASSFGQAERTDTQYF.

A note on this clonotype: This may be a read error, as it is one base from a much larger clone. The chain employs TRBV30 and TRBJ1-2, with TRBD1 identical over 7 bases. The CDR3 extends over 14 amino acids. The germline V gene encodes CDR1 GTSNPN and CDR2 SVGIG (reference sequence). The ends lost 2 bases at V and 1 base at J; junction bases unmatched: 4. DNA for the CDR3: TGTGCCTGGAGTAAACAGGGGTTTAACTATGGCTACACCTTC. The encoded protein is CAWSKQGFNYGYTF.

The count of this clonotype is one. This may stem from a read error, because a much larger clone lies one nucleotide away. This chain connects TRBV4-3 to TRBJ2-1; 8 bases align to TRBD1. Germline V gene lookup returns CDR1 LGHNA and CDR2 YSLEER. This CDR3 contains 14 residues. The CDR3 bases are TGCGCCAGCAGCCGCAGGACAGGGATCAATGGGCAGTTCTTC. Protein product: CASSRRTGINGQFF.

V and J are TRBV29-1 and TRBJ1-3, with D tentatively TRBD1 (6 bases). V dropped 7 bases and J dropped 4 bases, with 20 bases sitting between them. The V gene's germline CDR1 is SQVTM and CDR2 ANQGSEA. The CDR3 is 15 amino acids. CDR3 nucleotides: TGCAGCGCCGCCTCCGGGACACCCGAGGGAAACACCATATATTTT. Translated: CSAASGTPEGNTIYF.

CDR3 residues: CASGLGYEQYF. CDR3 bases: TGTGCCAGCGGGTTAGGGTACGAGCAGTACTTC. V gene TRBV28 combines with J gene TRBJ2-7, with D unclear. Trimming took off 8 bases at V and 4 bases at J, with 9 bases between the two ends. This CDR3 region has 11 residues. Germline V lookup: CDR1 MDHEN, CDR2 SYDVKM. The whole variable domain, remainder taken from reference TRBV28 and TRBJ2-7, is DVKVTQSSRYLVKRTGEKVFLECVQDMDHENMFWYRQDPGLGLRLIYFSYDVKMKEKGDIPEGYSVSREKKERFSLILESASTNQTSMYLCASGLGYEQYFGPGTRLTVT.

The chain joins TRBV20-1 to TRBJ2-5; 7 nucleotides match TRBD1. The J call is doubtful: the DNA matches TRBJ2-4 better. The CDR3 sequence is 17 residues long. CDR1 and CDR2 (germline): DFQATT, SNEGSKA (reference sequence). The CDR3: CSALPQDRLSKRDIQYF. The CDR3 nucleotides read TGCAGTGCTCTGCCGCAGGACAGGCTTTCTAAGAGGGACATTCAGTACTTC.